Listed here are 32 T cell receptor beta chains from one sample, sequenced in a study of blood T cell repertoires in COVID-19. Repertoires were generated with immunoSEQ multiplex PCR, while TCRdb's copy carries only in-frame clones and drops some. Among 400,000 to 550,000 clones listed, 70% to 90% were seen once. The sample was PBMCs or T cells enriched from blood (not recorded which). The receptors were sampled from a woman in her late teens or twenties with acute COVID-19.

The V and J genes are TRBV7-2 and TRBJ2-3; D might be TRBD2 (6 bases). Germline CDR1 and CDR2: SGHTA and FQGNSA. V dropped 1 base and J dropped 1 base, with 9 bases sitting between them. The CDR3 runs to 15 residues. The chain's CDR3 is CASSLGGGGTDTQYF. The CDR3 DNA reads TGTGCCAGCAGCTTAGGAGGCGGGGGCACAGATACGCAGTATTTT.

For the CDR3, the DNA is TGCGCCAGCAGTGAGTCGAATTTTGGGGGCGGAAGCTCCTACAATGAGCAGTTCTTC. Translating gives CASSESNFGGGSSYNEQFF. The chain has TRBV10-1 and TRBJ2-1, with D tentatively TRBD1 (6 bases). This CDR3 contains 19 residues. In germline, CDR1 is WNHNN, CDR2 SYGVQD (reference sequence). Trimming pared 0 bases from V and 0 bases from J, leaving 18 bases between.

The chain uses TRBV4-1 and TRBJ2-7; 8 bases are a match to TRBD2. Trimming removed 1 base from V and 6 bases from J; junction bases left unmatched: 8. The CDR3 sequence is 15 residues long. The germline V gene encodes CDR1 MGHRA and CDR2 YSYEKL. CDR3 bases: TGCGCCAGCAGCCAAGTCGGGGCGGGAGGAGGCGAGCAGTACTTC. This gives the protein CASSQVGAGGGEQYF.

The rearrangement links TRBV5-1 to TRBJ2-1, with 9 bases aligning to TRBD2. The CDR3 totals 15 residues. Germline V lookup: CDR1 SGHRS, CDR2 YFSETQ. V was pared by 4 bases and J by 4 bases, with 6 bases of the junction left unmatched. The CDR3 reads CASSKSSGKYNEQFF. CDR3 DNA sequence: TGCGCCAGCAGCAAGTCTAGCGGGAAGTACAATGAGCAGTTCTTC.

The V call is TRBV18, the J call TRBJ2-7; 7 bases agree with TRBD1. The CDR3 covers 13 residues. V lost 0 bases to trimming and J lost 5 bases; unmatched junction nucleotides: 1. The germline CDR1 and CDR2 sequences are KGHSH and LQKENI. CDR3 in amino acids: CASSPPQGNEQYF. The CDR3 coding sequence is TGTGCCAGCTCACCACCACAGGGGAACGAGCAGTACTTC.

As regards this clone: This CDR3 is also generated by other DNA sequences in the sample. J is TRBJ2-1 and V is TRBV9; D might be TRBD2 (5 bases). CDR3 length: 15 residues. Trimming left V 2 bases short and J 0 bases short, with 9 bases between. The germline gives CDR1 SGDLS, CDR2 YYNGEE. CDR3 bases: TGTGCCAGCAGCGTTGGGAGCAGCTCCTACAATGAGCAGTTCTTC. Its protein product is CASSVGSSSYNEQFF. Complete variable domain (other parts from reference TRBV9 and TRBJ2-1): DSGVTQTPKHLITATGQRVTLRCSPRSGDLSVYWYQQSLDQGLQFLIQYYNGEERAKGNILERFSAQQFPDLHSELNLSSLELGDSALYFCASSVGSSSYNEQFFGPGTRLTVL.

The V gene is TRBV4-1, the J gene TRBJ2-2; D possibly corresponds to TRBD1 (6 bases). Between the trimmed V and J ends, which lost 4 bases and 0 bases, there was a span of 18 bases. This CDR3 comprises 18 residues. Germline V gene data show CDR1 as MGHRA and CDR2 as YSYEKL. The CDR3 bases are TGCGCCAGCAGCCCGGTGCAGGACAGATCTGCGAACACCGGGGAGCTGTTTTTT. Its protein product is CASSPVQDRSANTGELFF.

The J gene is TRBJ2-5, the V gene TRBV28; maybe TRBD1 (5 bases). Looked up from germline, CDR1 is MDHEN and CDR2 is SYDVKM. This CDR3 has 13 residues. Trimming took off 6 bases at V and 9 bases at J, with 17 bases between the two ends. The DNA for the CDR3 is TGTGCCAGCAGCCCCACCCAATCCAGGGCCCAGTACTTC. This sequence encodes CASSPTQSRAQYF.

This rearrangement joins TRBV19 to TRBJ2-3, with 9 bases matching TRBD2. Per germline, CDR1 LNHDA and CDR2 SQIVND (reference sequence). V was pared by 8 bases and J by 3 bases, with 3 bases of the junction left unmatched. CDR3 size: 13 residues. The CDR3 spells CASRSGRTDTQYF. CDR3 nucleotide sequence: TGTGCCAGTCGGAGCGGGAGGACAGATACGCAGTATTTT.

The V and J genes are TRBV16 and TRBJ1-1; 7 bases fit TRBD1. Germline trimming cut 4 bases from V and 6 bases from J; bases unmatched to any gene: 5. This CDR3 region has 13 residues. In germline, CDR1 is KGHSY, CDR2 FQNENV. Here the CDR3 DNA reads TGTGCCAGCAGCCGCTCAGGGGGAGCTGAAGCTTTCTTT. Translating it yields CASSRSGGAEAFF. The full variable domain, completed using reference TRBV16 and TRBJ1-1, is GEEVAQTPKHLVRGEGQKAKLYCAPIKGHSYVFWYQQVLKNEFKFLISFQNENVFDETGMPKERFSAKCLPNSPCSLEIQATKLEDSAVYFCASSRSGGAEAFFGQGTRLTVV.

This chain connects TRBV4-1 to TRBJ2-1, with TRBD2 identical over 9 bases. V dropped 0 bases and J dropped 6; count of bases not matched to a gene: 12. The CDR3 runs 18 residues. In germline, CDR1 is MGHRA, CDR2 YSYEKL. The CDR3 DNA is TGCGCCAGCAGCCAAGATCTTGTTAGCGGGGGATTCGGCAATGAGCAGTTCTTC. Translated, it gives CASSQDLVSGGFGNEQFF.

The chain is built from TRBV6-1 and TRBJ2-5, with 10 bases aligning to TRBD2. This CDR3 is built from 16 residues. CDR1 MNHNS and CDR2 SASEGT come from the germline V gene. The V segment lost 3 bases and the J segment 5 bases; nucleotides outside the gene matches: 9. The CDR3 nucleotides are TGTGCCAGCAGTGATCCCCCTAGCGGGGGTGGGGAGACCCAGTACTTC. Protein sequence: CASSDPPSGGGETQYF.

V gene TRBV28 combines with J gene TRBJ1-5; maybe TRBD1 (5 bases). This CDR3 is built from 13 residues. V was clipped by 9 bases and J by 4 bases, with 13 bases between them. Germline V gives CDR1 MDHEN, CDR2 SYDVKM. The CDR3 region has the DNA TGTGCCAGTCGAGGACACGAGAATCAGCCCCAGCATTTT. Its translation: CASRGHENQPQHF. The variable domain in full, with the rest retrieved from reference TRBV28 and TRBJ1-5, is DVKVTQSSRYLVKRTGEKVFLECVQDMDHENMFWYRQDPGLGLRLIYFSYDVKMKEKGDIPEGYSVSREKKERFSLILESASTNQTSMYLCASRGHENQPQHFGDGTRLSIL.

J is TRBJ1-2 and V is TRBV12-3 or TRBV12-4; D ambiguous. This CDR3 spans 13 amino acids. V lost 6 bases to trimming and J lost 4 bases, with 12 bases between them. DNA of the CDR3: TGTGCCAGCAGCTCGACAAGATTCTATGGCTACACCTTC. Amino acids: CASSSTRFYGYTF.

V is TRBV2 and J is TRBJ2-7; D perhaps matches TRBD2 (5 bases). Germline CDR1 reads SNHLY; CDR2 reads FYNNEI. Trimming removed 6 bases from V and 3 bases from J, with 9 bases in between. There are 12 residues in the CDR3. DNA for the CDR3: TGTGCCAGCAGACCCGGGATCTACGAGCAGTACTTC. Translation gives CASRPGIYEQYF.

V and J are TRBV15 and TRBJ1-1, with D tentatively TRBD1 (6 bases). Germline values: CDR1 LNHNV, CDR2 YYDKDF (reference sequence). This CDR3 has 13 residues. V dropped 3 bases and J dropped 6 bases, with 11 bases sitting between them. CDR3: CATSSTRTAEAFF. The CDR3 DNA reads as TGTGCCACCAGCAGTACCCGGACAGCTGAAGCTTTCTTT.

The CDR3 coding sequence is TGTGCCTGGAGTGTCCCCCGGGACTATGGCTACACCTTC. Translating it yields CAWSVPRDYGYTF. The chain employs TRBV30 and TRBJ1-2; D call uncertain. The V end was cut by 0 bases, the J end by 3 bases, with 8 bases between. Germline assignment: CDR1 GTSNPN and CDR2 SVGIG (reference sequence). The CDR3 spans 13 residues. The whole variable domain, remainder taken from reference TRBV30 and TRBJ1-2, is SQTIHQWPATLVQPVGSPLSLECTVEGTSNPNLYWYRQAAGRGLQLLFYSVGIGQISSEVPQNLSASRPQDRQFILSSKKLLLSDSGFYLCAWSVPRDYGYTFGSGTRLTVV.

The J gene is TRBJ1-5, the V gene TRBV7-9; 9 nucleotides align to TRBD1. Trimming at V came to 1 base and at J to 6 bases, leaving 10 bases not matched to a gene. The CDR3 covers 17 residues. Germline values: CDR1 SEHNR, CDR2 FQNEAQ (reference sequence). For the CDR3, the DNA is TGTGCCAGCAGCTTAGTTTCCGGGACAGGGAAAGGTCAGCCCCAGCATTTT. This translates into CASSLVSGTGKGQPQHF. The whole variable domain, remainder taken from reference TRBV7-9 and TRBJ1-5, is DTGVSQNPRHKITKRGQNVTFRCDPISEHNRLYWYRQTLGQGPEFLTYFQNEAQLEKSRLLSDRFSAERPKGSFSTLEIQRTEQGDSAMYLCASSLVSGTGKGQPQHFGDGTRLSIL.

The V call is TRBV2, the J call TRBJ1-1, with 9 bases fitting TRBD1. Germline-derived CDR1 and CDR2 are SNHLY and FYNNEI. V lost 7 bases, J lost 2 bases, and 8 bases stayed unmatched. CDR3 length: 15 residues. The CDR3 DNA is TGTGCCAGCAAGCCTCAGGACAGGGGAAACACTGAAGCTTTCTTT. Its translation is CASKPQDRGNTEAFF.

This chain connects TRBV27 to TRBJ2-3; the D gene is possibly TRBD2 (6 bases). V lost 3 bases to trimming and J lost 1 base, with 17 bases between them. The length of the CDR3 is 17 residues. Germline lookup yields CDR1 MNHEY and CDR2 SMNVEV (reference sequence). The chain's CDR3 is CASSLFLGSSGTDTQYF. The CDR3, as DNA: TGTGCCAGCAGTTTGTTTCTCGGGTCTAGCGGCACAGATACGCAGTATTTT.

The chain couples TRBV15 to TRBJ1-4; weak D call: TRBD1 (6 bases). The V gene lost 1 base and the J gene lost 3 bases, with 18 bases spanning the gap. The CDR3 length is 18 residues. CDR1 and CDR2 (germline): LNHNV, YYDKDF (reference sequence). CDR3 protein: CATSRGNRGALSNEKLFF. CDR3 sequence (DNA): TGTGCCACCAGCAGAGGAAATCGGGGGGCTCTATCTAATGAAAAACTGTTTTTT.

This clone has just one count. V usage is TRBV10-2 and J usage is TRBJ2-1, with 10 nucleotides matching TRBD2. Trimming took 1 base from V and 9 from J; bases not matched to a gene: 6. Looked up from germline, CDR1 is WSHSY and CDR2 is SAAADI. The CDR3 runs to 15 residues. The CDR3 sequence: CASSEFASGRGEQFF. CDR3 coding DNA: TGCGCCAGCAGTGAGTTTGCTAGCGGGAGAGGTGAGCAGTTCTTC.

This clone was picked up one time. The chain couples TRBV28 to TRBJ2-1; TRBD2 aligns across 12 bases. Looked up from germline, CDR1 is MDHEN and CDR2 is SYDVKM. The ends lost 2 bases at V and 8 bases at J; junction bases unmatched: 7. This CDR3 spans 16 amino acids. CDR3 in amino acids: CASSLTTSGSSHEQFF. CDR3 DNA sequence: TGTGCCAGCAGTTTAACGACTAGCGGGAGTTCCCATGAGCAGTTCTTC.

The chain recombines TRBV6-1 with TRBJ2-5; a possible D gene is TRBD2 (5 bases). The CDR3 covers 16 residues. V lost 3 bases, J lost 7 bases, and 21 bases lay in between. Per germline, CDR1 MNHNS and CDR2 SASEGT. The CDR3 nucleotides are TGTGCCAGCAGTGAGGCTCAGGCAAACTATCGGGGGACCCAGTACTTC. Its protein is CASSEAQANYRGTQYF.

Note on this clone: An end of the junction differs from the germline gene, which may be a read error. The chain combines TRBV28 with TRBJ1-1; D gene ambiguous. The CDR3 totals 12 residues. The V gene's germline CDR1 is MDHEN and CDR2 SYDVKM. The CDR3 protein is CASSCPTCETFF. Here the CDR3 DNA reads TGTGCCAGCAGTTGCCCTACCTGTGAAACTTTCTTT.

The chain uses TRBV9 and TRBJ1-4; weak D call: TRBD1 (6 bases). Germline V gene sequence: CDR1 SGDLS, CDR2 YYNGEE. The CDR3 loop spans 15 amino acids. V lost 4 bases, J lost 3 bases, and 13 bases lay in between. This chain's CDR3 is CASSLGRGANEKLFF. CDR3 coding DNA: TGTGCCAGCAGCCTAGGCAGGGGAGCTAATGAAAAACTGTTTTTT. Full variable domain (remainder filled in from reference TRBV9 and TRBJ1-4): DSGVTQTPKHLITATGQRVTLRCSPRSGDLSVYWYQQSLDQGLQFLIQYYNGEERAKGNILERFSAQQFPDLHSELNLSSLELGDSALYFCASSLGRGANEKLFFGSGTQLSVL.

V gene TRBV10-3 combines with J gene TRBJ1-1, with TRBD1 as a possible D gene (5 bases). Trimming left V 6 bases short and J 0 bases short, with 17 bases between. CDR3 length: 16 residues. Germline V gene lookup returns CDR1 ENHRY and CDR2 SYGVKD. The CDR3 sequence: CAIRGAAGGLNTEAFF. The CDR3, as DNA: TGTGCCATCAGAGGGGCGGCAGGAGGGTTGAACACTGAAGCTTTCTTT.

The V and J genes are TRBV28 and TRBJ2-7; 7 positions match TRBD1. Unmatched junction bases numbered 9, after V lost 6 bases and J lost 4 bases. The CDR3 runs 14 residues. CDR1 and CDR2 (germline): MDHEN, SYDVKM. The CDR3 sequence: CASRAGTATYEQYF. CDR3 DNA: TGTGCCAGCAGAGCCGGGACAGCGACTTACGAGCAGTACTTC.

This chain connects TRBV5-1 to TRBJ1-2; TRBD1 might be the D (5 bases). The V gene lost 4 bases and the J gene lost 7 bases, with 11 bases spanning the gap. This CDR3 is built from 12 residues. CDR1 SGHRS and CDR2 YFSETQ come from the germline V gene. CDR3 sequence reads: CASSGQKVGYTF. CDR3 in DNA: TGCGCCAGCAGCGGACAAAAAGTTGGCTACACCTTC.

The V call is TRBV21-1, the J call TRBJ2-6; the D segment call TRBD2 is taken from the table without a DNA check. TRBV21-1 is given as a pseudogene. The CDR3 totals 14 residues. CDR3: CASPWESGANVLTF. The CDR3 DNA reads TGTGCCAGCCCCTGGGAGTCTGGGGCCAACGTCCTGACTTTC.

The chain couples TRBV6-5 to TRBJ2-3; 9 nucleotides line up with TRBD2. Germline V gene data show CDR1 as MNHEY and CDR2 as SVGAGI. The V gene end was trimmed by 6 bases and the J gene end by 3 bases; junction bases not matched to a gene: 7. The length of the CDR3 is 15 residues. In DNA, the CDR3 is TGTGCCAGCAGACCAAGCGGGGGGTTGACAGATACGCAGTATTTT. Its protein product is CASRPSGGLTDTQYF.

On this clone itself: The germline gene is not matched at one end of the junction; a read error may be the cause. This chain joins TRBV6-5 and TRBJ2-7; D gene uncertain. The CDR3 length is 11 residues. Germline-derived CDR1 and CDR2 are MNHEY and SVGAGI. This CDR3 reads CASIQFYDQYF. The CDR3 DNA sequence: TGTGCCAGCATACAGTTCTACGATCAGTACTTC.